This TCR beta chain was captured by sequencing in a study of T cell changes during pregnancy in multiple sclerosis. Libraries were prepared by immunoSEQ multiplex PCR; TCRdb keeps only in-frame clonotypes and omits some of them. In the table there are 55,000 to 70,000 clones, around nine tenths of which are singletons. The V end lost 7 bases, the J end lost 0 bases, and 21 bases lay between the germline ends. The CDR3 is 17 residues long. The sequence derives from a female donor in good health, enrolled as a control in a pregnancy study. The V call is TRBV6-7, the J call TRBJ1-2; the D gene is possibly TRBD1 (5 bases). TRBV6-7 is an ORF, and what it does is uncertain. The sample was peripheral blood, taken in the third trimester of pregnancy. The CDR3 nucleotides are TGTGCCAGCACTCTTACAGGTGGAAAGGGGCCTAACTATGGCTACACCTTC. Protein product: CASTLTGGKGPNYGYTF.